This TCR beta chain was identified during a study of vaccination and CD4 T cells after COVID-19. CDR1 is DFQATT, CDR2 SNEGSKA, per germline (reference sequence). The CDR3 runs to 12 residues. The V end lost 3 bases, the J end lost 1 base, and 3 bases lay between the germline ends. Regarding this clonotype: What it recognizes is unknown.

An Oncomine TCR Beta short-read assay was used to sequence the DNA from cultured CD4+ T cells. Someone extracted genomic DNA from cultured CD4+ T cells. A single record per CDR3 protein comes from TCRdb applying MiXCR to the PCR reads. The sample lists 20,000 to 30,000 distinct CDR3 sequences, about half occurring once. Treatment: approximately 11-day PBMC culture with coronavirus spike peptide pools or control peptides (ViraFEST assay). Following expansion of antigen-specific T cells with peptide pools, ViraFEST then sequenced TCRs. Patients returned positive PCR results between March and December 2020, earlier than US Alpha, Beta and Delta variants.

Sequenced: CD4+ T cells from blood, cultured in vitro. The TCR sequence derives from a human donor who had recovered from COVID-19. The chain carries TRBV20-1 and TRBJ2-2; D gene ambiguous. This CDR3 is CSARQNTGELFF. The CDR3 DNA reads TGCAGTGCTAGGCAGAACACCGGGGAGCTGTTTTTT.